The present T cell receptor beta chain was sequenced within a study of CD8 T cells in ankylosing spondylitis. Study-wide results and caveats: Among TCR beta sequences, a motif of under 10 highly homologous variants appeared characteristic of ankylosing spondylitis blood.

CDR1 and CDR2 (germline): SGHTA, FQGNSA. V was shortened by 6 bases and J by 4 bases, with 13 bases between the two germline ends. The CDR3 extends over 14 amino acids. Libraries of TCR beta came from quantitative 5'-RACE with molecular barcodes. TCRdb re-analysed the 5' RACE reads in MiXCR, keeping a single row per CDR3 protein. The sample consists of more than 60,000 distinct CDR3 sequences, about 6% of them appearing once. This clonotype showed up many times. Its antigen is unknown. The chain carries TRBV7-2 and TRBJ1-3, with a tentative D call TRBD1 (5 bases). The sample consisted of synovial fluid, either unsorted or a sorted T cell fraction (not recorded which). The TCR was taken from a male donor with ankylosing spondylitis. CDR3 sequence reads: CASRPSGQGNTIYF. The CDR3 DNA reads as TGTGCCAGCAGACCCTCGGGGCAGGGAAACACCATATATTTT. The full variable domain, completed using reference TRBV7-2 and TRBJ1-3, is GAGVSQSPSNKVTEKGKDVELRCDPISGHTALYWYRQSLGQGLEFLIYFQGNSAPDKSGLPSDRFSAERTGGSVSTLTIQRTQQEDSAVYLCASRPSGQGNTIYFGEGSWLTVV.